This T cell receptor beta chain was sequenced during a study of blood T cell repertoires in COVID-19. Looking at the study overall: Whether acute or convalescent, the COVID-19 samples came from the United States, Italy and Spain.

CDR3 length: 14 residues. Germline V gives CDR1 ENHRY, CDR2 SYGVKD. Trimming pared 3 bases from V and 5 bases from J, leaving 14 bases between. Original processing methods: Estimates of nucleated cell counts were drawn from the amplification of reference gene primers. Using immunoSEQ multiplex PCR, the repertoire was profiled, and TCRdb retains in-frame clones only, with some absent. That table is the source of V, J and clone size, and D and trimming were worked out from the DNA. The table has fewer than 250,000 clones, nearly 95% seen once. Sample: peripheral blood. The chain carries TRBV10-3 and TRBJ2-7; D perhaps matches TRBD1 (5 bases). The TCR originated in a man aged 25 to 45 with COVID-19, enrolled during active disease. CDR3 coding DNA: TGTGCCATCAGTGACCCGGACACCCTCCACGAGCAGTACTTC. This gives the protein CAISDPDTLHEQYF.